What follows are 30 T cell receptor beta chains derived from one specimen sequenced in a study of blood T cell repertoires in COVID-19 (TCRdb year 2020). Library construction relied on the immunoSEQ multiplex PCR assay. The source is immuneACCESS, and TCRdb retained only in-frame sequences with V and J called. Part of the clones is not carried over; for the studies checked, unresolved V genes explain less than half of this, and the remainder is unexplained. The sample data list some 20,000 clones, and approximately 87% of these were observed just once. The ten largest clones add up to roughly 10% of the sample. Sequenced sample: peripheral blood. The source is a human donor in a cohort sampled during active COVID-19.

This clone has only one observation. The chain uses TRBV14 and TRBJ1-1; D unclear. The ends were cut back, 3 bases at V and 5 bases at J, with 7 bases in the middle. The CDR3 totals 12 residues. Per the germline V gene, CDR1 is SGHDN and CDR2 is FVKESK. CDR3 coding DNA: TGTGCCAGCAGCCACGCTACGACTGAAGCTTTCTTT. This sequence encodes CASSHATTEAFF.

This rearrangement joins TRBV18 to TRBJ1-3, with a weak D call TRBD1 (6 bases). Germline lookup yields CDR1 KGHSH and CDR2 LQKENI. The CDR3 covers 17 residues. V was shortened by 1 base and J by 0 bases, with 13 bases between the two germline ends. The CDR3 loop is CASSPLSGEGSGNTIYF. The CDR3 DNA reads TGTGCCAGCTCACCACTCTCAGGGGAAGGCTCTGGAAACACCATATATTTT.

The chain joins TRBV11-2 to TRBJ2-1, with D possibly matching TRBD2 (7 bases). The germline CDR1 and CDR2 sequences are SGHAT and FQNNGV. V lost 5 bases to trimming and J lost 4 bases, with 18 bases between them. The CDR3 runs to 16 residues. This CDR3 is CASSPLTGRGYNEQFF. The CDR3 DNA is TGTGCCAGCAGCCCCCTCACGGGGAGGGGGTACAATGAGCAGTTCTTC. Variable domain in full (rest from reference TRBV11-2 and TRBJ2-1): EAGVAQSPRYKIIEKRQSVAFWCNPISGHATLYWYQQILGQGPKLLIQFQNNGVVDDSQLPKDRFSAERLKGVDSTLKIQPAKLEDSAVYLCASSPLTGRGYNEQFFGPGTRLTVL.

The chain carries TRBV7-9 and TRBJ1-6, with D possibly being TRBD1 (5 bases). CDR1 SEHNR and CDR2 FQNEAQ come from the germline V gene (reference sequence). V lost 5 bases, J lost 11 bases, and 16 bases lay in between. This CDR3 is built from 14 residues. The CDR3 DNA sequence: TGTGCCAGCAGCCCAGAAGGGGTAGGCGCACCCCTCCACTTT. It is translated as CASSPEGVGAPLHF.

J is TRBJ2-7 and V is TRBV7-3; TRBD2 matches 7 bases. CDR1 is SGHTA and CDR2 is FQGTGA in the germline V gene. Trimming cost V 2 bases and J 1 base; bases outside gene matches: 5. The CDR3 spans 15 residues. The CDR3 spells CASSLEGGASYEQYF. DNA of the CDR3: TGTGCCAGCAGCTTAGAGGGAGGGGCATCCTACGAGCAGTACTTC.

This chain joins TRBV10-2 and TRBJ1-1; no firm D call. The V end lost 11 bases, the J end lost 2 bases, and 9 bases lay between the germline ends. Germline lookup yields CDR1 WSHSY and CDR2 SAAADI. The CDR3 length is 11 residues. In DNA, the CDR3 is TGCGCCTGTGGCCAAAACACTGAAGCTTTCTTT. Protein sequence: CACGQNTEAFF.

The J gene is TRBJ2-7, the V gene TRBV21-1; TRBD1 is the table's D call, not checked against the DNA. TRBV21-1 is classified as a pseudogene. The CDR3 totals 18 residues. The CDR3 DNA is TGTGCCAGCAGCAAAGCGGGTGGACAGGATTTATCTTGGTACGAGCAGTACTTC. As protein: CASSKAGGQDLSWYEQYF.

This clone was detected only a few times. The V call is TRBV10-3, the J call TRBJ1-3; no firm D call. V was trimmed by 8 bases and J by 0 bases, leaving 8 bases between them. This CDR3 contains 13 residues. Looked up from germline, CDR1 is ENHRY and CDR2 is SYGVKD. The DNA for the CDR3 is TGTGCCATCCGCGAGAGCTCTGGAAACACCATATATTTT. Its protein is CAIRESSGNTIYF.

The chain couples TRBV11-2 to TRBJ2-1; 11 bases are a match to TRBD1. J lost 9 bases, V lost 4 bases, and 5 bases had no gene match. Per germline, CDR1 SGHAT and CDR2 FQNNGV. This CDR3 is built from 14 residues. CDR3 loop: CASSSRTGGFEQFF. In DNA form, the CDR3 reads TGTGCCAGCAGCTCTCGGACAGGGGGCTTTGAGCAGTTCTTC. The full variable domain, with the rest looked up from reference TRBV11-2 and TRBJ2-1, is EAGVAQSPRYKIIEKRQSVAFWCNPISGHATLYWYQQILGQGPKLLIQFQNNGVVDDSQLPKDRFSAERLKGVDSTLKIQPAKLEDSAVYLCASSSRTGGFEQFFGPGTRLTVL.

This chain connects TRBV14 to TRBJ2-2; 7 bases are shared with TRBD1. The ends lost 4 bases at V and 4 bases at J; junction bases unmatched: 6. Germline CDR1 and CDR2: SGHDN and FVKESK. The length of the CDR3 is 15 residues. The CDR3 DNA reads TGTGCCAGCAGCCGCACACAGGGGCCCACCGGGGAGCTGTTTTTT. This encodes CASSRTQGPTGELFF.

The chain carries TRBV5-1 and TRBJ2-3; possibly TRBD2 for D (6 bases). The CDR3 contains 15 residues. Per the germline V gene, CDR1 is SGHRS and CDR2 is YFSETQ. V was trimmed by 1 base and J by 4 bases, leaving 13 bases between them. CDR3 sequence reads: CASSLQGGMADTQYF. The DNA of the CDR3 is TGCGCCAGCAGCTTGCAGGGCGGGATGGCAGATACGCAGTATTTT. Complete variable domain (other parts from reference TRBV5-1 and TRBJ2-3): KAGVTQTPRYLIKTRGQQVTLSCSPISGHRSVSWYQQTPGQGLQFLFEYFSETQRNKGNFPGRFSGRQFSNSRSEMNVSTLELGDSALYLCASSLQGGMADTQYFGPGTRLTVL.

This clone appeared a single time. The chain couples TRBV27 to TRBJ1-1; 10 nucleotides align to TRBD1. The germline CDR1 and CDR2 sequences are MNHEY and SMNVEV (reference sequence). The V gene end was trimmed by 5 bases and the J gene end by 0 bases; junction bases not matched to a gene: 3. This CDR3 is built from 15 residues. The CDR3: CASSPGTGVNTEAFF. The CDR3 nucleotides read TGTGCCAGCAGTCCAGGGACAGGGGTGAACACTGAAGCTTTCTTT.

The CDR3 coding sequence is TGCAGCGTAGGGGTGGGTAGCACAGATACGCAGTATTTT. Protein: CSVGVGSTDTQYF. The rearrangement joins TRBV29-1 to TRBJ2-3; D is perhaps TRBD1 (5 bases). The CDR3 covers 13 residues. CDR1 and CDR2 (germline): SQVTM, ANQGSEA. V shed 6 bases and J shed 0 bases, with 10 bases lying between them.

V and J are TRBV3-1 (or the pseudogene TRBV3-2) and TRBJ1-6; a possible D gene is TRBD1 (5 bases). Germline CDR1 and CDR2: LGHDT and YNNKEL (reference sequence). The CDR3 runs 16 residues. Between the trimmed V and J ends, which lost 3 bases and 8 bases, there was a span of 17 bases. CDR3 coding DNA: TGTGCCAGCAGCCAGGATTCCTCCGGAGGGGATTCACCCCTCCACTTT. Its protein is CASSQDSSGGDSPLHF.

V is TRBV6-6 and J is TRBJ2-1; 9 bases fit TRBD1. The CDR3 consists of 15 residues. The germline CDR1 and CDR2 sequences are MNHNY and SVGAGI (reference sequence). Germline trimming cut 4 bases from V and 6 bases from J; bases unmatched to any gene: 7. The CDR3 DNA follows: TGTGCCAGCAGTTCTAGACAGGGGGGAACCAATGAGCAGTTCTTC. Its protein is CASSSRQGGTNEQFF.

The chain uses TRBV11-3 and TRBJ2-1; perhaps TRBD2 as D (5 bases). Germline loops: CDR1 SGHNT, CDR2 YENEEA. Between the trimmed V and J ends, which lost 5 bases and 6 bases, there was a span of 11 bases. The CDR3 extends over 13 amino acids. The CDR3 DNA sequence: TGTGCCAGCAGCCCCACTGGACTCAATGAGCAGTTCTTC. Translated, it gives CASSPTGLNEQFF.

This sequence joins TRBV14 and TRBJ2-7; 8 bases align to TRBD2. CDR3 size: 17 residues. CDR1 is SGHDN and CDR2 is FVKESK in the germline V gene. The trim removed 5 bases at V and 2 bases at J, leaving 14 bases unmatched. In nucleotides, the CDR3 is TGTGCCAGCAGCACCACTGTTAGCGGGAAGACTACCTACGAGCAGTACTTC. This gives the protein CASSTTVSGKTTYEQYF.

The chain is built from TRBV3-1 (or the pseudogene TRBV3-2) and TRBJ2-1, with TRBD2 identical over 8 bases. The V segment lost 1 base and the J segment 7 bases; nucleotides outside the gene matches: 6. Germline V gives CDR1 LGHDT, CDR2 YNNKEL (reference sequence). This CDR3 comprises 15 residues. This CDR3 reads CASSQVLAAKNEQFF. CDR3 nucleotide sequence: TGTGCCAGCAGCCAAGTACTAGCGGCGAAAAATGAGCAGTTCTTC.

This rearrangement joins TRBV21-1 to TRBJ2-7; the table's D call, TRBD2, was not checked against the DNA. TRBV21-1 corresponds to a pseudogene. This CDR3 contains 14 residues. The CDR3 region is CASRGTSGSYEQYF. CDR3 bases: TGTGCCAGCAGGGGGACTAGCGGATCCTACGAGCAGTACTTC.

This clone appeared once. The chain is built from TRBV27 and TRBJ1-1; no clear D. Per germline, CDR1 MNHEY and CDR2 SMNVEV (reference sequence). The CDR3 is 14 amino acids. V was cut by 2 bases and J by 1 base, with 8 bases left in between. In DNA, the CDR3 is TGTGCCAGCAGTTTACTTGGGCCGAACACTGAAGCTTTCTTT. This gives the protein CASSLLGPNTEAFF.

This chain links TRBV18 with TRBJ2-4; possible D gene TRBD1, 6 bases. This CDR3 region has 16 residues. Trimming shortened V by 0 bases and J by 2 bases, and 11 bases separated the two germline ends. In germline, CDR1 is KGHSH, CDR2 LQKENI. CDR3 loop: CASSPPYRDTKNIQYF. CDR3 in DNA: TGTGCCAGCTCACCACCCTACAGGGATACCAAAAACATTCAGTACTTC. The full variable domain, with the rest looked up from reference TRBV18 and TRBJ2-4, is NAGVMQNPRHLVRRRGQEARLRCSPMKGHSHVYWYRQLPEEGLKFMVYLQKENIIDESGMPKERFSAEFPKEGPSILRIQQVVRGDSAAYFCASSPPYRDTKNIQYFGAGTRLSVL.

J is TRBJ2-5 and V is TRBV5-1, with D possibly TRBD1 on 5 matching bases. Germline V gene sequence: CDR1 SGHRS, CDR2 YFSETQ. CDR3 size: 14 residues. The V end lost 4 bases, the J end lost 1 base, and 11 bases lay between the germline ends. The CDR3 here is CASSQGRSQETQYF. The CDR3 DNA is TGCGCCAGCAGCCAGGGTCGGTCCCAAGAGACCCAGTACTTC. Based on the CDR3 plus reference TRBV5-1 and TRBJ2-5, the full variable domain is KAGVTQTPRYLIKTRGQQVTLSCSPISGHRSVSWYQQTPGQGLQFLFEYFSETQRNKGNFPGRFSGRQFSNSRSEMNVSTLELGDSALYLCASSQGRSQETQYFGPGTRLLVL.

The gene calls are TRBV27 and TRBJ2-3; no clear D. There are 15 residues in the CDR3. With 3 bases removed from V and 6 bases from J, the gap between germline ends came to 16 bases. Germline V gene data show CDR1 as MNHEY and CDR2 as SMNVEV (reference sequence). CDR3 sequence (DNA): TGTGCCAGCAGTTTTAATCTGGGTTTGGGCGATACGCAGTATTTT. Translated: CASSFNLGLGDTQYF.

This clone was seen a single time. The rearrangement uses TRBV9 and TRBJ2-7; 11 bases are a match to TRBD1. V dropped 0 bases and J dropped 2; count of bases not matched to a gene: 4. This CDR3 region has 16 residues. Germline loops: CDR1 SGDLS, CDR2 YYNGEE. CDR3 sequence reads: CASSVAPGQGAYEQYF. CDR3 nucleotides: TGTGCCAGCAGCGTAGCTCCGGGACAGGGGGCCTACGAGCAGTACTTC.

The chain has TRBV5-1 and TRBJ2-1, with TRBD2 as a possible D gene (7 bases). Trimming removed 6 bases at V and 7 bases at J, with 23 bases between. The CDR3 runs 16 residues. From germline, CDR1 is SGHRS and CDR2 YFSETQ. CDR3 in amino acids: CASNPAPGGGMNEQFF. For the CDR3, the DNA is TGCGCCAGCAACCCCGCACCGGGGGGCGGGATGAATGAGCAGTTCTTC. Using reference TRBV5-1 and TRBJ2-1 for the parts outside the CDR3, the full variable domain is KAGVTQTPRYLIKTRGQQVTLSCSPISGHRSVSWYQQTPGQGLQFLFEYFSETQRNKGNFPGRFSGRQFSNSRSEMNVSTLELGDSALYLCASNPAPGGGMNEQFFGPGTRLTVL.

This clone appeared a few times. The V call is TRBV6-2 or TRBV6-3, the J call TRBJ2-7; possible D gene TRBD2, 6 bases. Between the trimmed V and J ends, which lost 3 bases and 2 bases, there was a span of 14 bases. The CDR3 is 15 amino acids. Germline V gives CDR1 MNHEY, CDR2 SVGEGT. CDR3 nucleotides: TGTGCCAGCAGTTATAATCGGGAGCGGACCTACGAGCAGTACTTC. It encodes CASSYNRERTYEQYF.

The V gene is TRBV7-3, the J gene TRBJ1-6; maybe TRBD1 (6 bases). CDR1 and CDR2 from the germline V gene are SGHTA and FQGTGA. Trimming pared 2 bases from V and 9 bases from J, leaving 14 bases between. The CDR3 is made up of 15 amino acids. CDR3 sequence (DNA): TGTGCCAGCAGCTTATCGTCCACAGGGTCTTCACCCCTCCACTTT. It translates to CASSLSSTGSSPLHF.

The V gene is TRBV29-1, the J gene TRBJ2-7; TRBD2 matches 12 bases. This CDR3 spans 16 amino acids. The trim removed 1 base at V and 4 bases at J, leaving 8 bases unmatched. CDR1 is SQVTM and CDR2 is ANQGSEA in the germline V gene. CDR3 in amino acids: CSVEGLHLAGGYEQYF. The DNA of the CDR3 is TGCAGCGTTGAAGGTTTGCATCTAGCGGGAGGGTACGAGCAGTACTTC.

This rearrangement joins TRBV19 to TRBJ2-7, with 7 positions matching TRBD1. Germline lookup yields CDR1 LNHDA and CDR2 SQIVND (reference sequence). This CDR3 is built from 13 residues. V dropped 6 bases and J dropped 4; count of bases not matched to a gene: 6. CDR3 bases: TGTGCCAGTAGCGAGGGGGCACGGTACGAGCAGTACTTC. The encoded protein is CASSEGARYEQYF.

The CDR3: CASTLSRLAAYEQYF. The CDR3 DNA is TGTGCCAGCACCCTATCGAGACTAGCGGCCTACGAGCAGTACTTC. V usage is TRBV6-5 and J usage is TRBJ2-7, with TRBD2 identical over 9 bases. The CDR3 runs to 15 residues. In germline, CDR1 is MNHEY, CDR2 SVGAGI. The V segment lost 7 bases and the J segment 2 bases; nucleotides outside the gene matches: 9.